This TCR beta chain was profiled in a study of T cell repertoires in cytomegalovirus infection. At the level of the study: The public TCR beta signatures pointed to both CMV infection and matching HLA type.

CDR3 size: 16 residues. V was shortened by 8 bases and J by 5 bases, with 24 bases between the two germline ends. Looked up from germline, CDR1 is MDHEN and CDR2 is SYDVKM. One entry per CDR3 protein, called by TCRdb with MiXCR from the reads. Of about 260,000 distinct CDR3 sequences in the sample, over 8% were seen once. With respect to this clonotype: The antigen is undetermined.

Points from the study as a whole: CMV carriers with the relevant HLA were identified by cumulative public TCR beta family frequency.

Sequenced sample: PBMCs. This chain uses TRBV28 with TRBJ1-1; perhaps TRBD1 as D (6 bases). This sequence was found in a human donor in good health (CMV status not recorded). Some clones in this sample may be carry-over from other donors' samples. CDR3 amino acids: CASRGGAVGSGTEAFF. CDR3 DNA sequence: TGTGCCAGCCGAGGGGGGGCAGTCGGTTCGGGAACTGAAGCTTTCTTT.